This is a list of T cell receptor beta chains from one sample in a study of tumor and adjacent non-tumor tissue in lung cancer. TCRdb reanalysed the multiplex PCR reads using MiXCR and keeps one entry per CDR3 protein. The sample includes about 140,000 distinct CDR3 sequences, 66% seen only once; the top ten take roughly 20%. The sample comprised lung tumor tissue. These receptors were taken from a man aged 55-75 years with small cell lung cancer. Each CDR3 is given with its conserved first and last residue.

TRBJ1-5 TRBV6-5 CASSRQERGPQHF
TRBJ2-7 TRBV5-8 CASSPLRTVRPYEQYF
TRBJ2-5 TRBV20-1 CSVRAGDGEIHYF
TRBJ1-6 TRBV20-1 CSATTPGHGNSPLHF
TRBJ2-3 TRBV12-3/TRBV12-4 CVSSLVAGARYF
TRBJ2-5 TRBV29-1 CSVVIDQETQYF
TRBJ2-5 TRBV11-3 CVSSAGRGSQETQYF
TRBJ1-1 TRBV20-1 CSASERMGTEAFF
TRBJ2-7 TRBV6-1 CASITGASSYEQYF
TRBJ2-2 TRBV6-5 CASRAGQQIGQLFF
TRBJ2-2 TRBV11-2 CASSHRAPARELFF